One sample yielded the 11 T cell receptor beta chains listed below, sequenced in a study of T cell repertoires in cytomegalovirus infection. No antigens are known for them. TCRdb re-called the reads with MiXCR, one entry per CDR3 protein. The sample carries hundreds of thousands of distinct CDR3 sequences, approximately 33% recorded once. The starting material was cultured PBMCs, obtained from culture after CMV antigen stimulation. The origin of the receptors is a human donor in good health (CMV status not recorded). Some clones in this sample may be carry-over from other donors' samples.

V is TRBV19 and J is TRBJ2-7, with 8 bases aligning to TRBD1. The J segment lost 2 bases and the V segment lost 3 bases, leaving 3 bases of the junction unmatched. Germline V CDR1 and CDR2: LNHDA, SQIVND (reference sequence). The CDR3 totals 14 residues. The CDR3 loop is CASSITGQAYEQYF. The CDR3 bases are TGTGCCAGTAGTATCACGGGACAGGCCTACGAGCAGTACTTC.

This clonotype was counted between two and nine times. V usage is TRBV7-6 and J usage is TRBJ2-2; no reliable D call. V lost 3 bases and J 2 bases, leaving 7 bases between the germline ends. This CDR3 spans 14 amino acids. Germline V gene sequence: CDR1 SGHVS, CDR2 FNYEAQ. The CDR3 region is CASSFMGNTGELFF. In nucleotides, the CDR3 is TGTGCCAGCAGCTTTATGGGCAACACCGGGGAGCTGTTTTTT.

The J gene is TRBJ2-3, the V gene TRBV6-1, with D possibly matching TRBD2 (5 bases). The germline V gene encodes CDR1 MNHNS and CDR2 SASEGT. V lost 6 bases and J 4 bases, leaving 23 bases between the germline ends. The CDR3 is 17 residues long. The CDR3: CASSPARAEIAADTQYF. DNA of the CDR3: TGTGCCAGCAGCCCCGCGAGGGCAGAAATTGCAGCAGATACGCAGTATTTT.

This clonotype was seen repeatedly, ten times or more. The V and J genes are TRBV7-2 and TRBJ1-2; D ambiguous. CDR1 is SGHTA and CDR2 is FQGNSA in the germline V gene. V lost 3 bases and J lost 0, with 8 bases in between. CDR3 length: 14 residues. In DNA form, the CDR3 reads TGTGCCAGCAGCTTTTCCTCAGCTAACTATGGCTACACCTTC. As protein: CASSFSSANYGYTF.

The V and J genes are TRBV6-6 and TRBJ1-5, with D possibly TRBD1 on 6 matching bases. Germline CDR1 is MNHNY and CDR2 is SVGAGI (reference sequence). The CDR3 spans 16 residues. Trimming took 0 bases from V and 7 from J, leaving 16 bases between them. DNA for the CDR3: TGTGCCAGCAGTTACTCTGGGGGCCGGGGCGTCCAGCCCCAGCATTTT. It is translated as CASSYSGGRGVQPQHF.

The chain joins TRBV20-1 to TRBJ2-1, with 9 bases fitting TRBD2. The V segment lost 3 bases and the J segment 0 bases; nucleotides outside the gene matches: 15. Germline V lookup: CDR1 DFQATT, CDR2 SNEGSKA (reference sequence). The CDR3 totals 19 residues. CDR3 amino acids: CSASMPSGTRLSSYNEQFF. CDR3 DNA sequence: TGCAGTGCTAGCATGCCTAGCGGGACCCGTCTGAGCTCCTACAATGAGCAGTTCTTC.

There are a few counts of this clonotype. The genes are TRBV2 and TRBJ1-1; no firm D call. There are 14 residues in the CDR3. CDR1 is SNHLY and CDR2 is FYNNEI in the germline V gene. The V end was cut by 7 bases, the J end by 0 bases, with 12 bases between. The chain's CDR3 is CASNGDLMNTEAFF. In DNA form, the CDR3 reads TGTGCCAGCAACGGGGATTTGATGAACACTGAAGCTTTCTTT.

The table lists this clonotype with a count of one. V gene TRBV20-1 combines with J gene TRBJ1-1; D perhaps matches TRBD1 (5 bases). Germline V gene sequence: CDR1 DFQATT, CDR2 SNEGSKA (reference sequence). Trimming stripped 7 bases from V and 4 bases from J, with 19 bases between. The CDR3 totals 14 residues. In DNA form, the CDR3 reads TGCAGTGTTACGGGCACCGGGGGGATCACTGAAGCTTTCTTT. It yields the protein CSVTGTGGITEAFF.

Concerning this clonotype: A much larger clone differs by one base, so this may be a read error. J is TRBJ2-3 and V is TRBV7-2; TRBD2 matches 10 bases. V lost 8 bases and J lost 3; bases outside the gene matches: 5. Germline lookup yields CDR1 SGHTA and CDR2 FQGNSA. This CDR3 is built from 14 residues. CDR3 sequence reads: CASGWTSGTDTQYF. The CDR3 nucleotides read TGTGCCAGCGGCTGGACTAGCGGAACAGATACGCAGTATTTT.

This clonotype has a handful of counts. The chain joins TRBV28 to TRBJ1-4; TRBD1 is a possible D gene (6 bases). CDR3 size: 16 residues. Per the germline V gene, CDR1 is MDHEN and CDR2 is SYDVKM. The germline V and J ends were trimmed by 6 bases and 3 bases, with 17 bases remaining between them. CDR3 residues: CASSEPTGRANEKLFF. The CDR3 bases are TGTGCCAGCAGCGAACCCACAGGGAGGGCTAATGAAAAACTGTTTTTT.

V gene TRBV7-2 combines with J gene TRBJ2-5, with 9 nucleotides matching TRBD1. J gave up 5 bases and V 4 bases, and 8 bases lay outside the gene matches. The CDR3 length is 15 residues. CDR1 is SGHTA and CDR2 is FQGNSA in the germline V gene. The CDR3 loop reads CASSSQGALMETQYF. The CDR3 DNA reads as TGTGCCAGCAGCTCACAGGGGGCGCTTATGGAGACCCAGTACTTC.